This T cell receptor (beta chain) was captured in a study of CD8+ T cells in alopecia areata. Study conclusions and caveats: Tofacitinib did not eliminate many expanded lesional clones from scalp or blood.

The treatment: oral pan-JAK inhibitor, 5-10 mg twice daily. Specimens obtained from alopecia areata patients comprised lesional scalp punch biopsies and peripheral blood. The CDR3 has 13 residues. CDR1 and CDR2 (germline): MNHEY, SMNVEV (reference sequence). The ends were cut back, 2 bases at V and 8 bases at J, with 9 bases in the middle. This clone came up a few times. Antigen: not known. Extraction of RNA preceded its reverse transcription into cDNA, which served as the sequencing template. Clones were read by immunoSEQ multiplex PCR, and TCRdb kept only the in-frame ones, dropping some. The table has tens of thousands of clones, 25% to 30% seen once; the top ten hold 14% to 15%.

The TCR originated in a human donor with alopecia areata. The chain joins TRBV27 to TRBJ1-4; D not resolved. Sequenced here: CD8+ T cells sorted from blood, sampled at week 4, from a patient treated with tofacitinib. CDR3 residues: CASSLLGGEKLFF. The DNA for the CDR3 is TGTGCCAGCAGTTTACTGGGTGGCGAAAAACTGTTTTTT.